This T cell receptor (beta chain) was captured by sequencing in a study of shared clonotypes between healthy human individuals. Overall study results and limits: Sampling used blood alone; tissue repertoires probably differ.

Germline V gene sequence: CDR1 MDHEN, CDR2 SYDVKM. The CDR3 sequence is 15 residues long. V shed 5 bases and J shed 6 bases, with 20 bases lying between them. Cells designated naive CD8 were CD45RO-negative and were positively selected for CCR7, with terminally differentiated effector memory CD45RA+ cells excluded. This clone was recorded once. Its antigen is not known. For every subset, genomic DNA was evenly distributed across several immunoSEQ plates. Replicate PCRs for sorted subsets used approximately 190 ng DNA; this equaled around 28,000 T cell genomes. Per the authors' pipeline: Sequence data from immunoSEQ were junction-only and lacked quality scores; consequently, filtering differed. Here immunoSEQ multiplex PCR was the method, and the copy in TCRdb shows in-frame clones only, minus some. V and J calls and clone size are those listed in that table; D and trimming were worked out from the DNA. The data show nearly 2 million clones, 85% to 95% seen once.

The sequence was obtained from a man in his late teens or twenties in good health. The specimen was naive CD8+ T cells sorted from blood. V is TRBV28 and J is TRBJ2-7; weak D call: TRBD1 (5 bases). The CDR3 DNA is TGTGCCAGCAGTCCTACAGGCTCCCGAGACGCCGAGCAGTACTTC. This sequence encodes CASSPTGSRDAEQYF.